This T cell receptor (beta chain) derives from a study of cytomegalovirus exposure and HLA in healthy donors. Overall study findings and caveats: There were several of the most significant clusters that appeared linked to common viral pathogens in a later analysis. Later on, an analysis tied about 17,000 TCR beta sequences to HLA alleles at 0.05 false discovery rate. With further analysis later on, most CMV-associated TCR beta chains appeared HLA-restricted.

With 60 Vbeta and 13 Jbeta primers, the PCR was carried out. Repertoires were generated with immunoSEQ multiplex PCR, while TCRdb's copy carries only in-frame clones and drops some. The table includes around 270,000 clones, about 80% detected once. The donors comprised healthy bone marrow donors. With respect to this clone: Its antigen is unknown.

V was pared by 5 bases and J by 1 base, with 9 bases between. Germline loops: CDR1 MDHEN, CDR2 SYDVKM. CDR3 length: 13 residues. The sequencing input was PBMCs. The receptor's source is a girl between 2 and 10 years old in good health and CMV-seronegative. J is TRBJ2-7 and V is TRBV28; possibly TRBD2 for D (5 bases). The CDR3 here is CASSRTESYEQYF. The DNA of the CDR3 is TGTGCCAGCAGTCGGACTGAGTCCTACGAGCAGTACTTC.